The rows below give T cell receptor beta chains drawn from one sample of a study of metastatic and nonmetastatic thyroid tumors. TCRdb reprocessed the PCR reads via MiXCR. The sample lists roughly 20,000 clones; about 18% were seen once. Sequenced: blood. These receptor sequences come from a male donor with papillary thyroid cancer or a benign thyroid nodule (not recorded which). Some clones in this sample may be carry-over from other donors' samples. Both conserved end residues are trimmed from each CDR3. Each record gives: clone size, V gene, CDR3 protein. The size entry is marked missing in some rows and otherwise reads once, few, many or a size class.

many TRBV4-2 ASSQDPQGRYSPLH
many TRBV4-1 ASSRLGQSVAEAF
many TRBV6-1 ASFDREAF
many TRBV20-1 SARGAPERGGRGDTQY
many TRBV4-2 ASSQTGGYLNEQF
NA TRBV5-1 ASSLTGQGPYEQY
few TRBV6-1 ASSGGTSGGNTQY
many TRBV19 ATRTGTGERQAEAF
NA TRBV6-2/TRBV6-3 ASSSRTSGSWPSVWDTQY
many TRBV20-1 SASSAETFTDTQY
medium-sized TRBV28 ASSFPVSSYEQY
once TRBV7-2 ASSSGLGGLYEQY
many TRBV9 ASSETASSYNEQF
many TRBV2 ASSDMRGLTEAF
few TRBV12-3/TRBV12-4 ASIQSRGYT
many TRBV20-1 SARPGPSNSPLH
many TRBV7-8 ASSSQEMETQY
few TRBV6-1 ASSLWGRSFGANVLT
few TRBV6-5 ASSSRDDEQF
NA TRBV11-2 ASSLGRGMASRLNEQF
medium-sized TRBV6-5 ASSPYSAGVMSTGELF
many TRBV2 ASRDSPNEKLF
NA TRBV6-5 ASSNHGFSQPQH
many TRBV13 ASSARVYRDGYT
NA TRBV5-1 ASGADREETQY
NA TRBV9 ASSVDGGRWNTEAF
medium-sized TRBV6-1 ASRGRRDQPQH
many TRBV4-2 ASSQKAGGAYNEQF
medium-sized TRBV20-1 SAGRDRHNSPLH
many TRBV4-1 ASSQDVGLHNEQF
NA TRBV20-1 SAGRLRTSGLAKNIQY
NA TRBV20-1 SARWTGADQPQH
many TRBV27 ASSFPAGNEQF
many TRBV10-3 AIREYSGAGNTIY
many TRBV4-1 ASSQVRGSQF
many TRBV29-1 SVQESGYGYT
many TRBV28 ASSSPGYGRSGANVLT
medium-sized TRBV3-1 ASSQESRKGEAF
few TRBV6-1 ASSEEVAVPNYGYT
NA TRBV18 ASSPPASGSYNEQF
few TRBV6-1 ASSDELAGVYEQL
many TRBV15 ATSRGLNSQPQH
NA TRBV30 AWSPGTYEQY
many TRBV6-1 ASSEVGLGYNEQF
many TRBV4-1 ASSQGLRDTGNTIY
NA TRBV5-6 ASSSSGRTFTDTQY
NA TRBV9 ASSVMDNTDTQY
once TRBV5-5 ASSSGDTANTGELF